These T cell receptor beta chains were read from a single sample in a study of T cells after yellow fever vaccination. Via MiXCR, TCRdb re-called the 5' RACE reads, giving one row per CDR3 protein. The table shows 200,000 to 300,000 distinct CDR3 sequences, with 5.5% to 8.5% occurring only once. The material sequenced was CD4+ T cells sorted from PBMCs, taken on the day of the yellow fever booster vaccination. All receptors derive from a man younger than 40 who received the YFV17D yellow fever vaccine. Each CDR3 is given with its conserved first and last residue. The D gene is left open where the match is weak. The size of a clone is reported for some rows only, either as once, few or many, or as a class for expanded clones.

CDR3 DNA: TGTGCCAGCAGTTCCCGGTTGGACCTCTACGAGCAGTACTTC
CDR3 protein: CASSSRLDLYEQYF
clone size: -
J gene: TRBJ2-7
V gene: TRBV28
D gene: -

CDR3 DNA: TGTGCCATCAGCCGGACGGAAGACAATCAGCCCCAGCATTTT
CDR3 protein: CAISRTEDNQPQHF
clone size: -
J gene: TRBJ1-5
V gene: TRBV10-3
D gene: -

CDR3 DNA: TGCGCCACTAATCCAGGAGGGGGCACCGGGGAGCTGTTTTTT
CDR3 protein: CATNPGGGTGELFF
clone size: many
J gene: TRBJ2-2
V gene: TRBV5-1
D gene: -

CDR3 DNA: TGCGCCAGCAGCACCCCAGGACAGGCCTATGGCTACACCTTC
CDR3 protein: CASSTPGQAYGYTF
clone size: few
J gene: TRBJ1-2
V gene: TRBV5-1
D gene: TRBD1

CDR3 DNA: TGTGCCACCAGCGGTACATGGGGGAACACCATATATTTT
CDR3 protein: CATSGTWGNTIYF
clone size: -
J gene: TRBJ1-3
V gene: TRBV15
D gene: -

CDR3 DNA: TGTGCCATCGGGGGCAGGGGGTCGGGTACGCAGTATTTT
CDR3 protein: CAIGGRGSGTQYF
clone size: once
J gene: TRBJ2-3
V gene: TRBV12-3/TRBV12-4
D gene: -

CDR3 DNA: TGTGCCAGCAGTGTGATAGCGGCCTGTACGCAGTATTTT
CDR3 protein: CASSVIAACTQYF
clone size: -
J gene: TRBJ2-3
V gene: TRBV28
D gene: -

CDR3 DNA: TGTGCCAGCAGCCTGACAGGGGTTAGCAATCAGCCCCAGCATTTT
CDR3 protein: CASSLTGVSNQPQHF
clone size: many
J gene: TRBJ1-5
V gene: TRBV7-2
D gene: TRBD1

CDR3 DNA: TGTGCCAGCAGTTTCGAGACTAGCGGGAGTAATCCCTACAATGAGCAGTTCTTC
CDR3 protein: CASSFETSGSNPYNEQFF
clone size: many
J gene: TRBJ2-1
V gene: TRBV27
D gene: TRBD2

CDR3 DNA: TGTGCCAGCAGTCCACTAGCGGGCAATTCGTTTTCCTACGAGCAGTACTTC
CDR3 protein: CASSPLAGNSFSYEQYF
clone size: many
J gene: TRBJ2-7
V gene: TRBV6-2/TRBV6-3
D gene: TRBD2

CDR3 DNA: TGTGCCAGCAGCTTAGTGTTCCTGACTAGCGGGAGGTTTAATGAGCAGTTCTTC
CDR3 protein: CASSLVFLTSGRFNEQFF
clone size: few
J gene: TRBJ2-1
V gene: TRBV11-2
D gene: TRBD2

CDR3 DNA: TGTGCCAGCACCGACGCGGGGGGACTTGTGTACGAGCAGTACTTC
CDR3 protein: CASTDAGGLVYEQYF
clone size: few
J gene: TRBJ2-7
V gene: TRBV21-1
D gene: -

CDR3 DNA: TGTACCTGCAGTTTAGCCCTGAGGACGGGCCGCACAGATACGCAGTATTTT
CDR3 protein: CTCSLALRTGRTDTQYF
clone size: -
J gene: TRBJ2-3
V gene: TRBV11-1
D gene: -

CDR3 DNA: TGCGCCAGCAGCCGCGGGACTAGCGGGAGGGCCGGATCCTACAATGAGCAGTTCTTC
CDR3 protein: CASSRGTSGRAGSYNEQFF
clone size: many
J gene: TRBJ2-1
V gene: TRBV4-3
D gene: TRBD2

CDR3 DNA: TGCGCCAGCAGCTCCGGACAGGGGGCAGGGGAGCAGTACTTC
CDR3 protein: CASSSGQGAGEQYF
clone size: few
J gene: TRBJ2-7
V gene: TRBV5-1
D gene: TRBD1

CDR3 DNA: TGTGCCAGCTCCTTCCGAGGGCAGGACAATGAGCAGTTCTTC
CDR3 protein: CASSFRGQDNEQFF
clone size: -
J gene: TRBJ2-1
V gene: TRBV18
D gene: -

CDR3 DNA: TGTGCCAGTAGTATTGTAGGGGGCTGGGAGACCCAGTACTTC
CDR3 protein: CASSIVGGWETQYF
clone size: many
J gene: TRBJ2-5
V gene: TRBV19
D gene: TRBD1